The 20 T cell receptor beta chains in this list originate from one sample, sequenced in a study of CXCR3-negative and CXCR3-positive naive CD8 T cells. Broader study findings: Researchers report that CXCR3-positive naive cells carry more hydrophobic TRB CDR3s than CXCR3-negative naive cells.

Libraries of TRB cDNA were made by 5' RACE and carried UMIs. TCRdb re-called the 5' RACE reads; every CDR3 protein appears as one record, without DNA. This table lists tens of thousands of distinct CDR3 sequences. Their antigen targets remain unknown. Sequencing was carried out using naive CXCR3+ CD8+ T cells from blood. The subset is: CD45RO-CCR7+CD27+CD95- naive CD8+ T cells expressing CXCR3 (TNR3+). The receptors stem from a human donor in good health. Some clones in this sample may be carry-over from other donors' samples.

This sequence joins TRBV4-1 and TRBJ1-3; there is no DNA to check the TCRdb D call of TRBD1. Germline values: CDR1 MGHRA, CDR2 YSYEKL. There are 16 residues in the CDR3. This CDR3 reads CASSQESLPGGDTIYF.

The J gene is TRBJ2-1, the V gene TRBV25-1. Looked up from germline, CDR1 is MGHDK and CDR2 is SYGVNS. This CDR3 has 13 amino acids. The CDR3 protein is CASSETTYNEQFF.

The rearrangement uses TRBV7-9 and TRBJ2-1. The CDR3 contains 12 residues. Germline V gene data show CDR1 as SEHNR and CDR2 as FQNEAQ (reference sequence). CDR3 sequence reads: CASSRDKNEQFF.

V and J are TRBV4-1 and TRBJ2-4; the D gene TCRdb calls, TRBD1, cannot be checked with no DNA. From germline, CDR1 is MGHRA and CDR2 YSYEKL. CDR3 size: 16 residues. The chain's CDR3 is CASSQGPWQGGDIQYF.

The chain recombines TRBV13 with TRBJ2-2; TCRdb returns TRBD1, unconfirmable since there is no DNA. The germline V gene has CDR1 PRHDT and CDR2 FYEKMQ (reference sequence). The CDR3 covers 16 residues. The chain's CDR3 is CASSPKDRGNTGELFF.

V gene TRBV12-3 or TRBV12-4 combines with J gene TRBJ2-2; TCRdb's D gene call, TRBD2, goes unchecked for lack of DNA. The CDR3 is made up of 17 amino acids. CDR3 sequence reads: CASSFPGLAGVSGELFF.

This chain uses TRBV20-1 with TRBJ2-7; TCRdb indicates TRBD2, and absent DNA this call remains unverified. Germline CDR1 is DFQATT and CDR2 is SNEGSKA (reference sequence). CDR3 length equals 14 residues. Here the CDR3 reads CSASAASGGYEQYF.

The V and J genes are TRBV29-1 and TRBJ2-7; TCRdb's assignment of TRBD2 cannot be checked, as there is no DNA. The CDR3 sequence is 13 residues long. Germline V lookup: CDR1 SQVTM, CDR2 ANQGSEA. CDR3 in amino acids: CSVDLGEGYEQYF.

J is TRBJ2-7 and V is TRBV4-3; TCRdb calls TRBD1, which cannot be checked without DNA. Germline V gene sequence: CDR1 LGHNA, CDR2 YSLEER. There are 16 residues in the CDR3. CDR3 in amino acids: CASSPGRLKGYYEQYF.

The V gene is TRBV28, the J gene TRBJ2-7; as DNA is missing, the TRBD2 call by TCRdb cannot be tested. The CDR3 loop spans 12 amino acids. Per the germline V gene, CDR1 is MDHEN and CDR2 is SYDVKM. CDR3 residues: CASRTGLYEQYF.

The rearrangement links TRBV21-1 to TRBJ1-2; TCRdb picks TRBD1, but there is no DNA to check that call. TRBV21-1 counts as a pseudogene. The CDR3 spans 23 residues. CDR3 in amino acids: CASSKAPRDRIRRASGWVYGYTF.

V is TRBV20-1 and J is TRBJ2-7; TCRdb names TRBD1, which stays unverified in the absence of DNA. Germline CDR1 reads DFQATT; CDR2 reads SNEGSKA (reference sequence). This CDR3 region has 15 residues. CDR3: CSARDKQDPVIMQYF.

The chain recombines TRBV11-2 with TRBJ2-3; with no DNA, the TCRdb D assignment of TRBD2 cannot be verified. The CDR3 runs 15 residues. The V gene's germline CDR1 is SGHAT and CDR2 FQNNGV. The CDR3 spells CASSHGGGRIDTQYF.

J is TRBJ2-7 and V is TRBV29-1; lacking DNA, the TRBD1 call made by TCRdb goes unchecked. CDR3 length: 13 amino acids. Germline CDR1 is SQVTM and CDR2 is ANQGSEA. CDR3 sequence reads: CSVRTGVGYEQYF.

The J gene is TRBJ2-2, the V gene TRBV3-1; checking the TCRdb D call of TRBD2 is not possible without DNA. Germline lookup yields CDR1 LGHDT and CDR2 YNNKEL (reference sequence). This CDR3 spans 14 amino acids. The CDR3 sequence is CASSPRDYTGELFF.

V usage is TRBV4-3 and J usage is TRBJ2-7; no DNA is available, so the TRBD1 call from TCRdb remains unchecked. Germline loops: CDR1 LGHNA, CDR2 YSLEER. There are 15 residues in the CDR3. CDR3: CASSQEQGPSYEQYF.

The chain employs TRBV4-3 and TRBJ2-1; TCRdb picks TRBD2, but there is no DNA to check that call. CDR1 is LGHNA, CDR2 YSLEER, per germline. The CDR3 runs 15 residues. The CDR3 loop reads CASSQGRLLYNEQFF.

The CDR3 protein is CASSQLSTGIYGYTF. The rearrangement links TRBV4-1 to TRBJ1-2; TCRdb designates TRBD1, a call that cannot be tested without DNA. This CDR3 comprises 15 residues. Germline loops: CDR1 MGHRA, CDR2 YSYEKL.

The chain combines TRBV12-3 or TRBV12-4 with TRBJ2-5; there is no DNA to check the TCRdb D call of TRBD1. This CDR3 is 14 amino acids long. The CDR3 sequence is CASSWTGGSETQYF.

V and J are TRBV5-6 and TRBJ2-3. In germline, CDR1 is SGHDT, CDR2 YYEEEE. This CDR3 has 12 residues. The CDR3 spells CASSLVTDTQYF.